These 29 T cell receptor beta chains were sequenced from one sample in a study of cytomegalovirus exposure and HLA in healthy donors. Primers for the PCR totalled 60 Vbeta and 13 Jbeta. Repertoires were generated with immunoSEQ multiplex PCR, while TCRdb's copy carries only in-frame clones and drops some. Of some 180,000 clones listed, about four fifths were seen once; the top ten hold about 2.1%. The sample taken for sequencing was PBMCs. The source is a woman aged 30 to 39 in good health and CMV-seronegative.

V and J are TRBV5-1 and TRBJ2-7; weak D call: TRBD1 (5 bases). CDR3 size: 14 residues. Trimming left V 0 bases short and J 4 bases short, with 11 bases between. Per germline, CDR1 SGHRS and CDR2 YFSETQ. The CDR3 DNA reads TGCGCCAGCAGCTTGGCCATAGGGGTATACGAGCAGTACTTC. It codes for CASSLAIGVYEQYF.

This clone has only a few counts. The gene calls are TRBV25-1 and TRBJ2-5, with D uncertain. Trimming removed 3 bases from V and 5 bases from J, with 7 bases in between. Germline values: CDR1 MGHDK, CDR2 SYGVNS. The CDR3 runs 12 residues. The CDR3 is CASSEMRETQYF. For the CDR3, the DNA is TGTGCCAGCAGTGAGATGAGGGAGACCCAGTACTTC.

This clone was seen a few times. In nucleotides, the CDR3 is TGTGCCAGCAGTGAATCAGGACAGCTCTATGGCTACACCTTC. The encoded protein is CASSESGQLYGYTF. The chain is built from TRBV25-1 and TRBJ1-2, with a possible D match to TRBD1 (6 bases). CDR1 MGHDK and CDR2 SYGVNS come from the germline V gene. The CDR3 totals 14 residues. V lost 1 base, J lost 4 bases, and 10 bases lay in between.

The chain joins TRBV9 to TRBJ1-4; 7 positions match TRBD1. Trimming removed 3 bases from V and 8 bases from J; junction bases left unmatched: 10. Germline V CDR1 and CDR2: SGDLS, YYNGEE. The CDR3 sequence is 15 residues long. CDR3 DNA sequence: TGTGCCAGCAGCGCTCCAGGGGGGTTAGGAGAAAAACTGTTTTTT. This gives the protein CASSAPGGLGEKLFF.

The chain combines TRBV11-2 with TRBJ2-7; 9 bases are a match to TRBD1. The CDR3 loop spans 14 amino acids. V trimming: 7 bases; J trimming: 4 bases; junction bases outside the gene matches: 8. Per germline, CDR1 SGHAT and CDR2 FQNNGV. CDR3 protein: CASTPGTGFYEQYF. The CDR3 DNA follows: TGTGCCAGCACCCCCGGGACAGGGTTTTACGAGCAGTACTTC.

The CDR3, as DNA: TGTGCCGGACAGGGCTACAATCCCTATGGCTACACCTTC. It is translated as CAGQGYNPYGYTF. The genes are TRBV2 and TRBJ1-2; 8 nucleotides align to TRBD1. J was trimmed by 4 bases and V by 11 bases; bases with no gene match: 9. Germline CDR1 reads SNHLY; CDR2 reads FYNNEI. The CDR3 runs to 13 residues. Full variable domain (remainder filled in from reference TRBV2 and TRBJ1-2): EPEVTQTPSHQVTQMGQEVILRCVPISNHLYFYWYRQILGQKVEFLVSFYNNEISEKSEIFDDQFSVERPDGSNFTLKIRSTKLEDSAMYFCAGQGYNPYGYTFGSGTRLTVV.

The genes are TRBV30 and TRBJ1-6, with 9 bases that match TRBD1. The CDR3 sequence is 16 residues long. J lost 6 bases, V lost 3 bases, and 9 bases had no gene match. Germline CDR1 and CDR2: GTSNPN and SVGIG (reference sequence). CDR3 protein: CAWSQTPGQGNSPLHF. For the CDR3, the DNA is TGTGCCTGGAGCCAGACACCGGGACAGGGTAATTCACCCCTCCACTTT.

The chain is built from TRBV5-6 and TRBJ1-1; D is possibly TRBD1 (6 bases). In germline, CDR1 is SGHDT, CDR2 YYEEEE. This CDR3 is built from 14 residues. With 2 bases removed from V and 10 bases from J, the gap between germline ends came to 18 bases. Here the CDR3 DNA reads TGTGCCAGCAGCTTTCGGAGTGGGACAAGAGGAGCTTTCTTT. Its translation: CASSFRSGTRGAFF.

The chain recombines TRBV30 with TRBJ2-5, with 14 bases matching TRBD2. Unmatched junction bases numbered 5, after V lost 0 bases and J lost 2 bases. The CDR3 is made up of 17 amino acids. The germline gives CDR1 GTSNPN, CDR2 SVGIG (reference sequence). The DNA for the CDR3 is TGTGCCTGGAGTGTACTTTGGACTAGCGGGGGGCAAGAGACCCAGTACTTC. This codes for CAWSVLWTSGGQETQYF.

V is TRBV30 and J is TRBJ1-1; TRBD1 is a possible D gene (6 bases). CDR1 and CDR2 from the germline V gene are GTSNPN and SVGIG (reference sequence). The CDR3 covers 19 residues. The germline V and J ends were trimmed by 0 bases and 0 bases, with 23 bases remaining between them. CDR3: CAWSVWAGDKLTMNTEAFF. The DNA of the CDR3 is TGTGCCTGGAGTGTATGGGCAGGGGATAAGTTGACGATGAACACTGAAGCTTTCTTT.

This sequence joins TRBV18 and TRBJ1-6, with a weak D call TRBD1 (6 bases). The V and J ends lost 6 bases and 6 bases respectively, with 18 bases between them. The CDR3 extends over 16 amino acids. Germline V CDR1 and CDR2: KGHSH, LQKENI. The CDR3 DNA is TGTGCCAGCTCCTCCATAGGTCAGGGGACTAATTCACCCCTCCACTTT. Protein: CASSSIGQGTNSPLHF. Variable domain in full (rest from reference TRBV18 and TRBJ1-6): NAGVMQNPRHLVRRRGQEARLRCSPMKGHSHVYWYRQLPEEGLKFMVYLQKENIIDESGMPKERFSAEFPKEGPSILRIQQVVRGDSAAYFCASSSIGQGTNSPLHFGNGTRLTVT.

The rearrangement uses TRBV6-6 and TRBJ1-4, with 10 bases matching TRBD1. V lost 5 bases to trimming and J lost 11 bases; unmatched junction nucleotides: 8. The CDR3 is made up of 14 amino acids. Germline CDR1 and CDR2: MNHNY and SVGAGI (reference sequence). The CDR3 region is CASSPLGTGVKLFF. In nucleotides, the CDR3 is TGTGCCAGCAGTCCGCTTGGGACAGGGGTGAAACTGTTTTTT.

The V gene is TRBV5-1, the J gene TRBJ2-7; 13 bases line up with TRBD2. J lost 5 bases, V lost 0 bases, and 5 bases had no gene match. The CDR3 is 16 residues long. Germline lookup yields CDR1 SGHRS and CDR2 YFSETQ. CDR3 coding DNA: TGCGCCAGCAGCTTGGAACTAGCGGGGGGGCGAGACGAGCAGTACTTC. It encodes CASSLELAGGRDEQYF.

This sequence joins TRBV5-1 and TRBJ2-1; the D gene is possibly TRBD2 (6 bases). V was clipped by 1 base and J by 4 bases, with 15 bases between them. This CDR3 comprises 16 residues. Germline V lookup: CDR1 SGHRS, CDR2 YFSETQ. The CDR3 reads CASSLIRDSRYNEQFF. CDR3 nucleotide sequence: TGCGCCAGCAGCTTGATACGGGACTCCCGTTACAATGAGCAGTTCTTC.

The V and J genes are TRBV25-1 and TRBJ2-7; 8 bases align to TRBD1. V shed 10 bases and J 5 bases; nucleotides not matched to a gene: 13. Per the germline V gene, CDR1 is MGHDK and CDR2 is SYGVNS. This CDR3 region has 14 residues. CDR3 sequence (DNA): TGTGCCACCACACCACCGGGACAGGCTCACGAGCAGTACTTC. It yields the protein CATTPPGQAHEQYF.

V usage is TRBV19 and J usage is TRBJ1-2; the D gene is possibly TRBD1 (6 bases). Germline assignment: CDR1 LNHDA and CDR2 SQIVND (reference sequence). With 7 bases removed from V and 5 bases from J, the gap between germline ends came to 14 bases. CDR3 size: 13 residues. The CDR3 region is CASTPGTRYGYTF. The CDR3 DNA reads as TGTGCCAGTACCCCCGGGACACGATATGGCTACACCTTC.

The chain has TRBV9 and TRBJ2-3; 8 positions match TRBD1. Germline V gene lookup returns CDR1 SGDLS and CDR2 YYNGEE. This CDR3 contains 15 residues. Trimming removed 3 bases from V and 5 bases from J; junction bases left unmatched: 8. The CDR3 region is CASSETGEVGDTQYF. Written as DNA, the CDR3 is TGTGCCAGCAGCGAGACAGGGGAAGTGGGAGATACGCAGTATTTT.

The chain couples TRBV18 to TRBJ2-5; D is possibly TRBD1 (6 bases). This CDR3 spans 16 amino acids. Trimming cost V 2 bases and J 0 bases, with 13 bases left between them. Germline V gene sequence: CDR1 KGHSH, CDR2 LQKENI. In DNA form, the CDR3 reads TGTGCCAGCTCACCAAGGGCAGGGGTATACCAAGAGACCCAGTACTTC. Its translation: CASSPRAGVYQETQYF.

This chain uses TRBV4-2 with TRBJ2-7, with 9 bases lining up with TRBD2. V lost 1 base and J lost 7; bases outside the gene matches: 11. This CDR3 region has 16 residues. CDR1 and CDR2 (germline): LGHNA, YNFKEQ. The DNA of the CDR3 is TGTGCCAGCAGCCAAGCGGGAGGCGGGGGGGCCCAGGAGCAGTACTTC. It specifies CASSQAGGGGAQEQYF.

This clone appeared a few times. V gene TRBV7-3 combines with J gene TRBJ2-3; 10 nucleotides align to TRBD2. Losses at the gene ends were 7 bases for V and 6 bases for J; bases not matched to a gene: 4. The CDR3 is 13 amino acids. Germline values: CDR1 SGHTA, CDR2 FQGTGA. The CDR3 nucleotides are TGTGCCAGCAAGGCTAGCGGGGGTGATACGCAGTATTTT. It codes for CASKASGGDTQYF. Combining the CDR3 with reference TRBV7-3 and TRBJ2-3 gives the whole variable domain GAGVSQTPSNKVTEKGKYVELRCDPISGHTALYWYRQSLGQGPEFLIYFQGTGAADDSGLPNDRFFAVRPEGSVSTLKIQRTERGDSAVYLCASKASGGDTQYFGPGTRLTVL.

This clone was counted a single time. The gene calls are TRBV5-1 and TRBJ2-7; 9 bases map to TRBD1. Germline trimming cut 2 bases from V and 5 bases from J; bases unmatched to any gene: 8. CDR1 and CDR2 from the germline V gene are SGHRS and YFSETQ. This CDR3 is built from 15 residues. In nucleotides, the CDR3 is TGCGCCAGCAGCTTAAAACTACAGGGGGCTGACGAGCAGTACTTC. Protein sequence: CASSLKLQGADEQYF.

The chain uses TRBV5-1 and TRBJ2-7; a weak D match, TRBD1 (6 bases). Germline CDR1 is SGHRS and CDR2 is YFSETQ. CDR3 length equals 13 residues. Trimming pared 1 base from V and 5 bases from J, leaving 10 bases between. Written as DNA, the CDR3 is TGCGCCAGCAGCTTGATACAGGGCCACGAGCAGTACTTC. Residues: CASSLIQGHEQYF. The full variable domain, with the rest looked up from reference TRBV5-1 and TRBJ2-7, is KAGVTQTPRYLIKTRGQQVTLSCSPISGHRSVSWYQQTPGQGLQFLFEYFSETQRNKGNFPGRFSGRQFSNSRSEMNVSTLELGDSALYLCASSLIQGHEQYFGPGTRLTVT.

This chain uses TRBV19 with TRBJ2-2; 9 nucleotides match TRBD1. Germline V lookup: CDR1 LNHDA, CDR2 SQIVND (reference sequence). This CDR3 spans 16 amino acids. With 4 bases clipped from V and 4 bases from J, the junction kept 7 bases outside the gene matches. The CDR3 here is CASSTPQGAGTGELFF. The CDR3 nucleotides are TGTGCCAGTAGTACCCCACAGGGGGCAGGCACCGGGGAGCTGTTTTTT.

This chain uses TRBV29-1 with TRBJ1-1; possibly TRBD1 for D (5 bases). This CDR3 spans 11 amino acids. V lost 5 bases, J lost 4 bases, and 8 bases lay in between. Germline V gene data show CDR1 as SQVTM and CDR2 as ANQGSEA. CDR3 DNA: TGCAGCGTTATAGGGGCCACTGAAGCTTTCTTT. The encoded protein is CSVIGATEAFF.

The chain employs TRBV7-2 and TRBJ2-7, with D uncertain. The CDR3 runs 11 residues. The germline V gene has CDR1 SGHTA and CDR2 FQGNSA. Deletions cut 1 base from V and 7 bases from J, with 5 bases between. CDR3: CASSLEEEQYF. The DNA of the CDR3 is TGTGCCAGCAGCTTAGAGGAGGAGCAGTACTTC.

The J gene is TRBJ2-7, the V gene TRBV5-1, with 10 positions matching TRBD2. The V segment lost 0 bases and the J segment 2 bases; nucleotides outside the gene matches: 5. The CDR3 extends over 16 amino acids. Germline V gene lookup returns CDR1 SGHRS and CDR2 YFSETQ. The DNA of the CDR3 is TGCGCCAGCAGCTTGGTGCTAGCGGGGGCCACCTACGAGCAGTACTTC. This sequence encodes CASSLVLAGATYEQYF. Based on the CDR3 plus reference TRBV5-1 and TRBJ2-7, the full variable domain is KAGVTQTPRYLIKTRGQQVTLSCSPISGHRSVSWYQQTPGQGLQFLFEYFSETQRNKGNFPGRFSGRQFSNSRSEMNVSTLELGDSALYLCASSLVLAGATYEQYFGPGTRLTVT.

The rearrangement links TRBV27 to TRBJ1-5, with 7 nucleotides matching TRBD1. V dropped 6 bases and J dropped 5; count of bases not matched to a gene: 19. Germline-derived CDR1 and CDR2 are MNHEY and SMNVEV (reference sequence). The CDR3 loop spans 18 amino acids. The CDR3 region is CASRPTRDSGAPDQPQHF. The DNA of the CDR3 is TGTGCCAGCAGACCGACACGGGACAGTGGGGCCCCCGATCAGCCCCAGCATTTT.

This chain uses TRBV27 with TRBJ1-2; no reliable D call. The CDR3 is 15 amino acids. The V end was cut by 1 base, the J end by 2 bases, with 11 bases between. Germline CDR1 reads MNHEY; CDR2 reads SMNVEV (reference sequence). In DNA, the CDR3 is TGTGCCAGCAGTTTATTTTTTTCTCAGAACTATGGCTACACCTTC. This gives the protein CASSLFFSQNYGYTF.

The chain couples TRBV7-8 to TRBJ2-5, with TRBD1 matching over 7 bases. J was trimmed by 2 bases and V by 3 bases; bases with no gene match: 0. This CDR3 comprises 13 residues. Germline V CDR1 and CDR2: SGHVS, FQNEAQ. The CDR3 region has the DNA TGTGCCAGCAGCTTGGGACAGCAAGAGACCCAGTACTTC. This codes for CASSLGQQETQYF.